This passage covers 28 T cell receptor beta chains from one sample sequenced in a study of blood T cells in healthy people across ages. It was with a sample-barcoded 5' primer and a J-beta primer mix that a second PCR of about 6 to 12 cycles was run. One entry per CDR3 protein results from TCRdb running MiXCR on the 5' RACE reads. The table shows 700,000 to 900,000 distinct CDR3 sequences, with approximately 55% occurring only once. The sequencing sample was made of blood. The receptors stem from a man older than 75 in good health.

The rearrangement uses TRBV29-1 and TRBJ2-1; TRBD2 matches 8 bases. The ends lost 0 bases at V and 0 bases at J; junction bases unmatched: 7. The CDR3 has 17 residues. Germline CDR1 SQVTM, CDR2 ANQGSEA. The CDR3 loop reads CSVEDRLALSSYNEQFF. CDR3 bases: TGCAGCGTTGAAGATCGACTAGCGCTGAGCTCCTACAATGAGCAGTTCTTC.

This chain links TRBV18 with TRBJ2-7, with D maybe TRBD1 (5 bases). The CDR3 length is 14 residues. CDR1 KGHSH and CDR2 LQKENI come from the germline V gene. The ends were cut back, 8 bases at V and 5 bases at J, with 19 bases in the middle. The CDR3 DNA is TGTGCCAGCGGACCGTTGGCAGGGAACGACGAGCAGTACTTC. Its translation: CASGPLAGNDEQYF.

The chain couples TRBV20-1 to TRBJ2-1; 8 bases agree with TRBD1. The J call is doubtful: the DNA matches TRBJ2-7 better. CDR1 and CDR2 (germline): DFQATT, SNEGSKA (reference sequence). This CDR3 has 13 residues. The CDR3 here is CSAYRDRLVGQYF. The CDR3 region has the DNA TGCAGTGCGTACCGGGACAGGCTGGTAGGGCAGTACTTC.

The chain has TRBV20-1 and TRBJ2-7; D remains ambiguous. The CDR3 extends over 11 amino acids. Trimming removed 4 bases from V and 3 bases from J, with 7 bases in between. From germline, CDR1 is DFQATT and CDR2 SNEGSKA (reference sequence). The CDR3 loop reads CSATQNYEQYF. In DNA form, the CDR3 reads TGCAGTGCTACCCAAAACTACGAGCAGTACTTC.

The chain carries TRBV2 and TRBJ2-1, with 10 nucleotides matching TRBD2. Per the germline V gene, CDR1 is SNHLY and CDR2 is FYNNEI. Trimming removed 7 bases from V and 4 bases from J; junction bases left unmatched: 10. The CDR3 consists of 16 residues. The CDR3 nucleotides read TGTGCCAGCACTCCCGGGGCTAGCGGGGGATACAATGAGCAGTTCTTC. This translates into CASTPGASGGYNEQFF.

In its sample, this clonotype was seen a few times. This sequence joins TRBV7-2 and TRBJ2-3; D possibly matches TRBD1 or TRBD2 (6 bases each). CDR1 and CDR2 from the germline V gene are SGHTA and FQGNSA. There are 14 residues in the CDR3. V lost 5 bases, J lost 4 bases, and 13 bases lay in between. Here the CDR3 DNA reads TGTGCCAGCAGCAGGGGGGCCGTCGCAGATACGCAGTATTTT. It yields the protein CASSRGAVADTQYF. The full variable domain, rest sourced from reference TRBV7-2 and TRBJ2-3, is GAGVSQSPSNKVTEKGKDVELRCDPISGHTALYWYRQSLGQGLEFLIYFQGNSAPDKSGLPSDRFSAERTGGSVSTLTIQRTQQEDSAVYLCASSRGAVADTQYFGPGTRLTVL.

This clonotype was counted a few times. The chain combines TRBV27 with TRBJ2-7, with D hard to call. From germline, CDR1 is MNHEY and CDR2 SMNVEV (reference sequence). The CDR3 is made up of 11 amino acids. V was pared by 2 bases and J by 5 bases, with 4 bases between. CDR3 protein: CASSLTHEQYF. DNA of the CDR3: TGTGCCAGCAGTTTAACCCACGAGCAGTACTTC.

CDR3 in amino acids: CASSPQGARRYAYF. CDR3 nucleotide sequence: TGTGCCAGCAGCCCACAGGGGGCGCGTCGGTACGCGTATTTT. The rearrangement links TRBV27 to TRBJ2-3, with 9 nucleotides matching TRBD1. The germline CDR1 and CDR2 sequences are MNHEY and SMNVEV (reference sequence). J lost 14 bases, V lost 6 bases, and 15 bases had no gene match. The CDR3 covers 14 residues.

Only a few counts were recorded for this clonotype. This chain uses TRBV10-3 with TRBJ1-2, with D uncertain. The V end was cut by 0 bases, the J end by 2 bases, with 10 bases between. The CDR3 is 15 residues long. CDR1 ENHRY and CDR2 SYGVKD come from the germline V gene. CDR3 DNA sequence: TGTGCCATCAGTGAGTCAACGGGAGAAAACTATGGCTACACCTTC. As protein: CAISESTGENYGYTF.

The gene calls are TRBV18 and TRBJ2-7, with TRBD1 matching over 7 bases. The CDR3 totals 15 residues. Germline CDR1 and CDR2: KGHSH and LQKENI. V dropped 2 bases and J dropped 0; count of bases not matched to a gene: 4. CDR3 nucleotides: TGTGCCAGCTCACCAGGACAGGAAGCCTCCTACGAGCAGTACTTC. Its protein is CASSPGQEASYEQYF.

This chain joins TRBV9 and TRBJ1-4, with 8 positions matching TRBD1. CDR1 SGDLS and CDR2 YYNGEE come from the germline V gene. J lost 7 bases, V lost 4 bases, and 6 bases had no gene match. This CDR3 comprises 14 residues. CDR3 residues: CASSTGQGGEKLFF. CDR3 DNA sequence: TGTGCCAGCAGCACAGGACAGGGTGGTGAAAAACTGTTTTTT.

This chain links TRBV6-5 with TRBJ1-6; D is perhaps TRBD1 (6 bases). The CDR3 is made up of 14 amino acids. Trimming cost V 0 bases and J 9 bases, with 9 bases left between them. Per the germline V gene, CDR1 is MNHEY and CDR2 is SVGAGI. This CDR3 is CASSYSGGSSPLHF. For the CDR3, the DNA is TGTGCCAGCAGTTACTCAGGGGGGAGTTCACCCCTCCACTTT.

The gene calls are TRBV25-1 and TRBJ1-1; 8 bases are a match to TRBD1. The V and J ends lost 0 bases and 4 bases, in that order; junction bases with no gene match: 10. The germline V gene encodes CDR1 MGHDK and CDR2 SYGVNS. This CDR3 comprises 17 residues. DNA for the CDR3: TGTGCCAGCAGTGAATATTCGGACAGGGTACAAGGCACTGAAGCTTTCTTT. It yields the protein CASSEYSDRVQGTEAFF. The whole variable domain, filled in from reference TRBV25-1 and TRBJ1-1, reads EADIYQTPRYLVIGTGKKITLECSQTMGHDKMYWYQQDPGMELHLIHYSYGVNSTEKGDLSSESTVSRIRTEHFPLTLESARPSHTSQYLCASSEYSDRVQGTEAFFGQGTRLTVV.

The chain has TRBV7-8 and TRBJ2-7, with a weak D call TRBD1 (6 bases). The ends were cut back, 5 bases at V and 3 bases at J, with 14 bases in the middle. The CDR3 has 14 amino acids. From germline, CDR1 is SGHVS and CDR2 FQNEAQ. The CDR3, as DNA: TGTGCCAGCAGCCTTCCGGACAGCCTCTACGAGCAGTACTTC. The encoded protein is CASSLPDSLYEQYF.

This clonotype was counted only a few times. The V and J genes are TRBV4-2 and TRBJ2-5, with a possible D match to TRBD2 (5 bases). The V gene's germline CDR1 is LGHNA and CDR2 YNFKEQ. The CDR3 length is 15 residues. V was trimmed by 0 bases and J by 5 bases, leaving 13 bases between them. This CDR3 is CASSQESRDSETQYF. CDR3 coding DNA: TGTGCCAGCAGCCAAGAATCACGGGATAGCGAGACCCAGTACTTC.

This clonotype was found a few times. The genes are TRBV7-2 and TRBJ2-3; perhaps TRBD2 as D (7 bases). The V gene lost 3 bases and the J gene lost 0 bases, with 19 bases spanning the gap. In germline, CDR1 is SGHTA, CDR2 FQGNSA. The CDR3 totals 18 residues. The CDR3 here is CASSFRGGGSSSTDTQYF. The CDR3 coding sequence is TGTGCCAGCAGCTTTAGGGGGGGAGGTTCCTCTAGCACAGATACGCAGTATTTT.

This clonotype was counted only a few times. The chain joins TRBV20-1 to TRBJ2-3, with TRBD2 matching over 7 bases. Germline lookup yields CDR1 DFQATT and CDR2 SNEGSKA (reference sequence). V gave up 0 bases and J gave up 5 bases; unmatched junction bases: 11. The CDR3 is 16 amino acids. The CDR3: CSARDAAGGRGDTQYF. CDR3 nucleotides: TGCAGTGCTAGAGATGCGGCAGGAGGGAGGGGAGATACGCAGTATTTT.

The chain carries TRBV3-1 and TRBJ2-1; the D gene is possibly TRBD2 (7 bases). CDR1 and CDR2 from the germline V gene are LGHDT and YNNKEL (reference sequence). This CDR3 is 16 amino acids long. V lost 4 bases, J lost 10 bases, and 23 bases lay in between. CDR3 DNA sequence: TGTGCCAGCAGCCGTTCCGGGACCGAGGGGGGGGGCGAGCAGTTCTTC. This sequence encodes CASSRSGTEGGGEQFF.

The V and J genes are TRBV2 and TRBJ2-4, with TRBD2 identical over 7 bases. V dropped 5 bases and J dropped 3; count of bases not matched to a gene: 10. The CDR3 has 16 amino acids. Looked up from germline, CDR1 is SNHLY and CDR2 is FYNNEI. The CDR3 spells CASSNIRDYDKNIQYF. The CDR3 DNA is TGTGCCAGCAGTAACATCCGGGACTATGACAAAAACATTCAGTACTTC. The whole variable domain, remainder taken from reference TRBV2 and TRBJ2-4, is EPEVTQTPSHQVTQMGQEVILRCVPISNHLYFYWYRQILGQKVEFLVSFYNNEISEKSEIFDDQFSVERPDGSNFTLKIRSTKLEDSAMYFCASSNIRDYDKNIQYFGAGTRLSVL.

This rearrangement joins TRBV4-2 to TRBJ2-7; D may correspond to TRBD1 or TRBD2 (6 bases each). Looked up from germline, CDR1 is LGHNA and CDR2 is YNFKEQ. The CDR3 covers 17 residues. Trimming took off 0 bases at V and 0 bases at J, with 15 bases between the two ends. Here the CDR3 DNA reads TGTGCCAGCAGCCAAGAAGGTGGGGGGCCGGGCTCCTACGAGCAGTACTTC. This translates into CASSQEGGGPGSYEQYF.

This clonotype was seen a handful of times. J is TRBJ2-7 and V is TRBV7-2, with 14 bases matching TRBD2. J gave up 3 bases and V 5 bases, and 6 bases lay outside the gene matches. There are 16 residues in the CDR3. The germline gives CDR1 SGHTA, CDR2 FQGNSA. This CDR3 is CASSRTSGRSGYEQYF. DNA for the CDR3: TGTGCCAGCAGCAGGACTAGCGGGAGGAGCGGCTACGAGCAGTACTTC.

This clonotype has a handful of counts. The CDR3 bases are TGTGCCAGCAGCCCTACCGCTAGCGGGATCTACGAGCAGTACTTC. Protein: CASSPTASGIYEQYF. This rearrangement joins TRBV28 to TRBJ2-5; 9 bases fit TRBD2. The J call may be wrong; the DNA end is better matched by TRBJ2-7. The length of the CDR3 is 15 residues. Germline V gene sequence: CDR1 MDHEN, CDR2 SYDVKM.

In the case of this clonotype: This may arise from a read error, as a much more abundant clone is one base away. The V call is TRBV6-1, the J call TRBJ2-5; TRBD1 is a possible D gene (5 bases). The germline gives CDR1 MNHNS, CDR2 SASEGT. V was shortened by 0 bases and J by 11 bases, with 19 bases between the two germline ends. There are 15 residues in the CDR3. The CDR3 bases are TGTGCCAGCAGTGAAGCGGATCAGGGATGGAATGAGCAGTACTTC. This translates into CASSEADQGWNEQYF.

Concerning this clonotype itself: One end of the junction is discordant with germline, which a read error may explain. The V gene is TRBV28, the J gene TRBJ2-6; D may be TRBD2 (5 bases). The V gene's germline CDR1 is MDHEN and CDR2 SYDVKM. This CDR3 region has 15 residues. The CDR3 here is CVSSPPGTGANVLTF. The CDR3 bases are TGTGTCAGCAGTCCCCCGGGAACCGGGGCCAACGTCCTGACTTTC. The full variable domain, with the rest looked up from reference TRBV28 and TRBJ2-6, is DVKVTQSSRYLVKRTGEKVFLECVQDMDHENMFWYRQDPGLGLRLIYFSYDVKMKEKGDIPEGYSVSREKKERFSLILESASTNQTSMYLCVSSPPGTGANVLTFGAGSRLTVL.

The chain joins TRBV28 to TRBJ2-7; 10 bases map to TRBD2. With V trimmed by 7 bases and J by 4 bases, 10 bases remained unmatched. Germline CDR1 and CDR2: MDHEN and SYDVKM. CDR3 length: 15 amino acids. CDR3 bases: TGTGCCAGCATCGGCAGCGGGAGGGCCCAGTACGAGCAGTACTTC. Its protein is CASIGSGRAQYEQYF.

This clonotype turned up a few times. The chain couples TRBV10-3 to TRBJ2-1, with D maybe TRBD1 (5 bases). The V end was cut by 0 bases, the J end by 9 bases, with 9 bases between. The CDR3 has 13 residues. Germline V gene data show CDR1 as ENHRY and CDR2 as SYGVKD. The DNA of the CDR3 is TGTGCCATCAGTGAGTCTGTGACAGCTGAGCAGTTCTTC. Protein sequence: CAISESVTAEQFF.

This clonotype appeared once. The chain has TRBV7-4 and TRBJ2-5; D possibly corresponds to TRBD2 (6 bases). The J call may be wrong; the DNA end is better matched by TRBJ2-7. CDR1 is SGHVT and CDR2 is SQSDAQ in the germline V gene. This CDR3 is built from 15 residues. CDR3 in amino acids: CASSLGLGGYDEQYF. The CDR3 coding sequence is TGTGCCAGCAGCTTAGGGCTCGGAGGGTATGACGAGCAGTACTTC.

This clonotype was seen a few times. The chain employs TRBV24-1 and TRBJ2-5; TRBD2 matches at 8 bases. This CDR3 is built from 17 residues. Per the germline V gene, CDR1 is KGHDR and CDR2 is SFDVKD. V dropped 4 bases and J dropped 11; count of bases not matched to a gene: 20. CDR3 region: CATSDPSGAGGYNEQYF. The CDR3 bases are TGTGCCACCAGTGACCCCTCCGGTGCGGGAGGTTACAATGAGCAGTACTTC.